This passage covers 27 T cell receptor beta chains from one sample sequenced in a study of cytomegalovirus exposure and HLA in healthy donors. PCR employed 60 Vbeta and 13 Jbeta primers. Generated by immunoSEQ multiplex PCR, the TCRdb table keeps only in-frame clones and is missing some. The table has around 130,000 clones, approximately 80% seen once. Sequenced: PBMCs. The receptors shown here come from a man aged 18 to 29 in good health and CMV-seropositive.

The CDR3 reads CATLGPQGTQYF. CDR3 nucleotide sequence: TGTGCCACCCTAGGGCCCCAGGGGACCCAGTACTTC. The chain is built from TRBV6-5 and TRBJ2-5; D might be TRBD1 (5 bases). The V end lost 10 bases, the J end lost 7 bases, and 16 bases lay between the germline ends. The CDR3 length is 12 residues. The germline gives CDR1 MNHEY, CDR2 SVGAGI.

The sample holds one count of this clone. V gene TRBV4-2 combines with J gene TRBJ2-5, with TRBD1 identical over 10 bases. The DNA end favors TRBJ2-7, so the J call may be wrong. The germline gives CDR1 LGHNA, CDR2 YNFKEQ. The CDR3 extends over 14 amino acids. The CDR3 DNA reads TGTGCCAGCAGCGTAGGGACAGGGGTTTACGAGCAGTACTTC. Its translation: CASSVGTGVYEQYF.

CDR3 DNA sequence: TGTGCCAGCAGGAGAGCGGGGGGGAACACCGGGGAGCTGTTTTTT. Translated, it gives CASRRAGGNTGELFF. This chain links TRBV6-5 with TRBJ2-2, with TRBD2 matching 9 bases. V lost 6 bases, J lost 1 base, and 3 bases stayed unmatched. The germline V gene has CDR1 MNHEY and CDR2 SVGAGI. The CDR3 contains 15 residues.

This rearrangement joins TRBV29-1 to TRBJ2-7; tentative D call: TRBD1 (6 bases). The CDR3 loop spans 12 amino acids. In germline, CDR1 is SQVTM, CDR2 ANQGSEA. V was cut by 3 bases and J by 6 bases, with 12 bases left in between. The DNA of the CDR3 is TGCAGCGTTGAGGTCAGGGGCAGCGAGCAGTACTTC. Residues: CSVEVRGSEQYF.

The chain is built from TRBV5-1 and TRBJ2-7; 7 positions agree with TRBD2. This CDR3 comprises 16 residues. CDR1 is SGHRS, CDR2 YFSETQ, per germline. V was pared by 4 bases and J by 0 bases, with 10 bases of the junction left unmatched. The chain's CDR3 is CASSPAGLLGSYEQYF. The CDR3 DNA sequence: TGCGCCAGCAGCCCAGCGGGACTGTTGGGCTCCTACGAGCAGTACTTC.

V usage is TRBV5-4 and J usage is TRBJ2-1; 7 bases agree with TRBD2. With 5 bases clipped from V and 2 bases from J, the junction kept 7 bases outside the gene matches. Per the germline V gene, CDR1 is SGHNT and CDR2 is YYREEE (reference sequence). The CDR3 length is 15 residues. The CDR3 is CASRSSGTPYNEQFF. CDR3 DNA sequence: TGTGCCAGCAGGTCAAGCGGGACGCCCTACAATGAGCAGTTCTTC. The entire variable domain, with the rest obtained from reference TRBV5-4 and TRBJ2-1, is as follows: ETGVTQSPTHLIKTRGQQVTLRCSSQSGHNTVSWYQQALGQGPQFIFQYYREEENGRGNFPPRFSGLQFPNYSSELNVNALELDDSALYLCASRSSGTPYNEQFFGPGTRLTVL.

This clone has a single count. The chain carries TRBV19 and TRBJ2-6, with 8 nucleotides matching TRBD2. Per the germline V gene, CDR1 is LNHDA and CDR2 is SQIVND (reference sequence). CDR3 length: 17 residues. V dropped 0 bases and J dropped 0; count of bases not matched to a gene: 1. CDR3 nucleotides: TGTGCCAGTAGTATAGATCGGGAGGGCTCTGGGGCCAACGTCCTGACTTTC. This encodes CASSIDREGSGANVLTF. Complete variable domain (other parts from reference TRBV19 and TRBJ2-6): DGGITQSPKYLFRKEGQNVTLSCEQNLNHDAMYWYRQDPGQGLRLIYYSQIVNDFQKGDIAEGYSVSREKKESFPLTVTSAQKNPTAFYLCASSIDREGSGANVLTFGAGSRLTVL.

The V gene is TRBV18, the J gene TRBJ2-7, with a weak D call TRBD1 (5 bases). The V end lost 0 bases, the J end lost 0 bases, and 6 bases lay between the germline ends. Germline loops: CDR1 KGHSH, CDR2 LQKENI. There are 14 residues in the CDR3. The CDR3 here is CASSPPQGSYEQYF. The CDR3 nucleotides read TGTGCCAGCTCACCACCTCAGGGCTCCTACGAGCAGTACTTC.

This clone was counted a few times. The chain employs TRBV28 and TRBJ2-4; a weak D match, TRBD2 (5 bases). Germline CDR1 and CDR2: MDHEN and SYDVKM. CDR3 size: 12 residues. The V gene lost 6 bases and the J gene lost 3 bases, with 6 bases spanning the gap. The CDR3 nucleotides are TGTGCCAGCAGCCGGGACAAAAACATTCAGTACTTC. It translates to CASSRDKNIQYF.

The rearrangement uses TRBV2 and TRBJ1-2, with a weak D call TRBD1 (6 bases). CDR1 is SNHLY, CDR2 FYNNEI, per germline. V shed 4 bases and J shed 4 bases, with 10 bases lying between them. The CDR3 is 13 amino acids. CDR3 residues: CASSVTGSYGYTF. DNA of the CDR3: TGTGCCAGCAGTGTGACAGGCAGCTATGGCTACACCTTC. The full variable domain, its missing parts supplied by reference TRBV2 and TRBJ1-2, is EPEVTQTPSHQVTQMGQEVILRCVPISNHLYFYWYRQILGQKVEFLVSFYNNEISEKSEIFDDQFSVERPDGSNFTLKIRSTKLEDSAMYFCASSVTGSYGYTFGSGTRLTVV.

The chain has TRBV4-1 and TRBJ2-3; 9 bases align to TRBD2. Germline values: CDR1 MGHRA, CDR2 YSYEKL. The V and J ends lost 0 bases and 5 bases, in that order; junction bases with no gene match: 6. CDR3 length: 16 residues. The CDR3 DNA reads as TGCGCCAGCAGCCAAGAACCGGGACTAGCAGGAGATACGCAGTATTTT. The encoded protein is CASSQEPGLAGDTQYF.

This sequence joins TRBV5-8 and TRBJ2-1, with unresolved D. CDR3 length: 13 residues. The germline V and J ends were trimmed by 2 bases and 5 bases, with 8 bases remaining between them. CDR1 SGHTS and CDR2 YDEGEE come from the germline V gene. In DNA, the CDR3 is TGTGCCAGCAGCTTCCTCCGGGACAATGAGCAGTTCTTC. Translation gives CASSFLRDNEQFF.

V usage is TRBV5-1 and J usage is TRBJ2-1; D remains ambiguous. Deletions cut 0 bases from V and 7 bases from J, with 8 bases between. Germline V gene data show CDR1 as SGHRS and CDR2 as YFSETQ. The CDR3 covers 13 residues. CDR3 in DNA: TGCGCCAGCAGCTTGGGACAAATGAATGAGCAGTTCTTC. Its translation: CASSLGQMNEQFF.

The chain is built from TRBV27 and TRBJ1-5; a possible D gene is TRBD1 (5 bases). The CDR3 sequence is 17 residues long. Trimming removed 3 bases from V and 6 bases from J, with 21 bases in between. CDR1 MNHEY and CDR2 SMNVEV come from the germline V gene (reference sequence). The CDR3, as DNA: TGTGCCAGCAGTTTTATCCCCCCCCTCAGGGTCAGTCAGCCCCAGCATTTT. Amino acids: CASSFIPPLRVSQPQHF.

The chain recombines TRBV7-9 with TRBJ1-1, with D possibly matching TRBD1 (6 bases). Trimming removed 1 base from V and 1 base from J, with 10 bases in between. CDR1 and CDR2 from the germline V gene are SEHNR and FQNEAQ (reference sequence). The CDR3 has 15 amino acids. CDR3 sequence reads: CASSLVQGSNTEAFF. For the CDR3, the DNA is TGTGCCAGCAGCTTAGTTCAGGGGTCGAACACTGAAGCTTTCTTT. Combining the CDR3 with reference TRBV7-9 and TRBJ1-1 gives the whole variable domain DTGVSQNPRHKITKRGQNVTFRCDPISEHNRLYWYRQTLGQGPEFLTYFQNEAQLEKSRLLSDRFSAERPKGSFSTLEIQRTEQGDSAMYLCASSLVQGSNTEAFFGQGTRLTVV.

J is TRBJ2-1 and V is TRBV11-3; 12 bases match TRBD2. CDR3 length: 19 residues. Germline trimming cut 5 bases from V and 6 bases from J; bases unmatched to any gene: 17. CDR1 SGHNT and CDR2 YENEEA come from the germline V gene. CDR3 amino acids: CASSHRTSGTEAASNEQFF. The CDR3 DNA reads TGTGCCAGCAGCCACAGGACTAGCGGGACTGAGGCCGCTTCCAATGAGCAGTTCTTC.

The rearrangement joins TRBV19 to TRBJ1-4; D is possibly TRBD1 (5 bases). V lost 3 bases and J lost 5, with 22 bases in between. Germline lookup yields CDR1 LNHDA and CDR2 SQIVND (reference sequence). CDR3 length: 18 amino acids. The CDR3 sequence is CASSIILGTDYQNEKLFF. Here the CDR3 DNA reads TGTGCCAGTAGTATTATTCTCGGGACGGACTATCAAAATGAAAAACTGTTTTTT.

The chain combines TRBV13 with TRBJ2-7, with unresolved D. V was cut by 5 bases and J by 0 bases, with 5 bases left in between. Germline loops: CDR1 PRHDT, CDR2 FYEKMQ (reference sequence). This CDR3 is built from 12 residues. In nucleotides, the CDR3 is TGTGCCAGCAGCCTTAGCTCCTACGAGCAGTACTTC. Translation: CASSLSSYEQYF.

The chain links TRBV28 to TRBJ1-1; D is unclear. The V end lost 5 bases, the J end lost 2 bases, and 6 bases lay between the germline ends. This CDR3 comprises 12 residues. The germline gives CDR1 MDHEN, CDR2 SYDVKM. Written as DNA, the CDR3 is TGTGCCAGCAGTCCCCTTAACACTGAAGCTTTCTTT. It is translated as CASSPLNTEAFF.

This clone was picked up one time. The chain has TRBV30 and TRBJ2-1; 7 bases fit TRBD2. CDR3 length equals 14 residues. Germline lookup yields CDR1 GTSNPN and CDR2 SVGIG (reference sequence). Losses at the gene ends were 2 bases for V and 8 bases for J; bases not matched to a gene: 9. CDR3 sequence (DNA): TGTGCCTGGAGTAAACTGGGAGGGTCCGATGAGCAGTTCTTC. Translating it yields CAWSKLGGSDEQFF.

The chain joins TRBV19 to TRBJ1-2, with TRBD1 matching 7 bases. V gave up 5 bases and J gave up 3 bases; unmatched junction bases: 6. The CDR3 is made up of 14 amino acids. CDR1 and CDR2 (germline): LNHDA, SQIVND (reference sequence). The CDR3 nucleotides are TGTGCCAGTAGTCCGGACAGGCAGTACTATGGCTACACCTTC. This sequence encodes CASSPDRQYYGYTF.

A note on this clone: The junction does not match germline at one end; this may be a read error. V gene TRBV7-9 combines with J gene TRBJ2-1; 11 bases agree with TRBD2. The CDR3 is 19 amino acids. Germline V CDR1 and CDR2: SEHNR, FQNEAQ (reference sequence). DNA of the CDR3: TGTTCCAGCAGCTGGAATATGGGTGTAGCGGGGGGGAGACCAAGTGAGCAGTTCTTC. Translated, it gives CSSSWNMGVAGGRPSEQFF.

The V gene is TRBV7-9, the J gene TRBJ1-1; D ambiguous. In germline, CDR1 is SEHNR, CDR2 FQNEAQ (reference sequence). V lost 1 base and J 1 base, leaving 7 bases between the germline ends. CDR3 length equals 14 residues. CDR3 sequence reads: CASSLGAGNTEAFF. The CDR3 nucleotides read TGTGCCAGCAGCTTAGGGGCAGGGAACACTGAAGCTTTCTTT.

The V call is TRBV7-8, the J call TRBJ1-1, with a weak D call TRBD1 (6 bases). Germline V gives CDR1 SGHVS, CDR2 FQNEAQ. V lost 1 base and J lost 4, with 7 bases in between. The CDR3 is 13 amino acids. The CDR3 region has the DNA TGTGCCAGCAGCTTAGGAGGGGGCACTGAAGCTTTCTTT. Its protein is CASSLGGGTEAFF. Drawing the rest from reference TRBV7-8 and TRBJ1-1, the complete variable domain is GAGVSQSPRYKVAKRGQDVALRCDPISGHVSLFWYQQALGQGPEFLTYFQNEAQLDKSGLPSDRFFAERPEGSVSTLKIQRTQQEDSAVYLCASSLGGGTEAFFGQGTRLTVV.

This clone turned up a few times. V usage is TRBV28 and J usage is TRBJ2-7; 7 bases are a match to TRBD2. CDR3 size: 13 residues. The V gene's germline CDR1 is MDHEN and CDR2 SYDVKM. The V and J ends lost 6 bases and 5 bases, in that order; junction bases with no gene match: 7. Written as DNA, the CDR3 is TGTGCCAGCAGAGGAGGGAGGGTCGACGAGCAGTACTTC. It encodes CASRGGRVDEQYF.

The chain employs TRBV6-6 and TRBJ2-7; D might be TRBD1 (6 bases). V lost 5 bases to trimming and J lost 1 base, with 6 bases between them. CDR1 is MNHNY and CDR2 is SVGAGI in the germline V gene (reference sequence). The CDR3 runs to 12 residues. The CDR3: CASSQGSYEQYF. The CDR3 DNA follows: TGTGCCAGCAGTCAGGGGTCCTACGAGCAGTACTTC.

CDR3 sequence (DNA): TGCGCCAGCAGCCTAACCCGAACGGGAAACACCATATATTTT. Protein sequence: CASSLTRTGNTIYF. This chain joins TRBV5-1 and TRBJ1-3; D call uncertain. Trimming removed 4 bases at V and 4 bases at J, with 12 bases between. From germline, CDR1 is SGHRS and CDR2 YFSETQ. CDR3 length: 14 amino acids.